The present TCR beta chain was sequenced within a study of graft-versus-host responses after intestinal transplantation. About the research overall: Multivisceral, liver-intestinal, or isolated intestinal transplants were given to recipients. Each patient got anti-thymocyte globulin induction, then tacrolimus and steroids for around three years. General study findings and limits: Early post-transplant declines in HvG were associated with peak levels of circulating GvH clones.

With regard to this clone: As yet, its antigen is unknown.

Trimming removed 0 bases at V and 2 bases at J, with 13 bases between. The CDR3 runs to 15 residues. Germline CDR1 reads GTSNPN; CDR2 reads SVGIG (reference sequence). Clones were sequenced by immunoSEQ multiplex PCR, and TCRdb holds only the in-frame ones, with some missing. In the table there are roughly 100,000 clones, 80% to 95% of which are singletons. The sequence was obtained from a human donor who received an intestinal transplant. This chain links TRBV30 with TRBJ1-2; TRBD1 is a possible D gene (6 bases). The specimen was unstimulated CD8+ T cells sorted from spleen or lymph node cells, collected before intestinal transplant. CDR3 sequence: CAWSVFGGQNYGYTF. For the CDR3, the DNA is TGTGCCTGGAGTGTATTTGGGGGCCAGAACTATGGCTACACCTTC.